This passage covers 3 T cell receptor beta chains from one sample sequenced in a study of Ad26.COV2.S vaccination and SARS-CoV-2 variants. The treatment was: some 20 received Ad26.COV2.S at low or high dose, single or two shots; a few received placebo; per-sample allocation not given. Specimens were obtained on day 63 following the first vaccine or placebo injection. The assay was immunoSEQ multiplex PCR, and TCRdb's table has in-frame clones only and misses some. The sample has more than 350,000 clones, around 90% seen once. Sequencing was performed on peripheral blood, taken in a trial of Ad26.COV2.S vaccine versus placebo. Receptor source: a person between 18 and 60 years old who received the Ad26.COV2.S COVID-19 vaccine or a placebo.

V and J are TRBV9 and TRBJ2-1; D is unclear. Germline V CDR1 and CDR2: SGDLS, YYNGEE. CDR3 length: 11 amino acids. The ends were cut back, 1 base at V and 10 bases at J, with 6 bases in the middle. The CDR3 region has the DNA TGTGCCAGCAGCGTATTCGGGGAGCAGTTCTTC. Protein product: CASSVFGEQFF.

The V call is TRBV28, the J call TRBJ2-7; D perhaps matches TRBD1 (6 bases). The germline CDR1 and CDR2 sequences are MDHEN and SYDVKM. With 3 bases removed from V and 6 bases from J, the gap between germline ends came to 15 bases. This CDR3 comprises 14 residues. As DNA, the CDR3 is TGTGCCAGCAGTTTCTTGGGGGCATATCGCGAGCAGTACTTC. It specifies CASSFLGAYREQYF.

The rearrangement links TRBV27 to TRBJ2-5; 8 nucleotides match TRBD2. The ends lost 6 bases at V and 6 bases at J; junction bases unmatched: 9. Per the germline V gene, CDR1 is MNHEY and CDR2 is SMNVEV (reference sequence). The CDR3 loop spans 14 amino acids. The CDR3 DNA follows: TGTGCCAGCAGGGGAATTCGGGAGGGGAAGACCCAGTACTTC. Its translation: CASRGIREGKTQYF.